Listed below are T cell receptor beta chains from one sample, sequenced in a study of spatial heterogeneity in lung cancer. TCRdb re-called the 5' RACE reads through MiXCR, storing one row per CDR3 protein. The table lists 20,000 to 30,000 distinct CDR3 sequences, roughly 4.5% of them singletons. The sample in question was PBMCs, obtained at surgery. Source of these receptors: a male donor with early-stage non-small cell lung cancer. Each CDR3 is given without its conserved first and last residue. Fields, in order: V gene, D gene, CDR3 protein. D genes are given only for firm matches.

TRBV6-1	TRBD1	ASSEGTGFTGELF
TRBV9	TRBD2	ASSVASGRVGEQY
TRBV19	TRBD1	ASTLRGFGQGAPGANVLT
TRBV7-6	TRBD2	ASSLRPRGGSPDTQY
TRBV3-1	NA	ASSQGGLSTDTQY
TRBV28	NA	ASSSGALQGTQY
TRBV11-2	NA	ASTRESVPLGGVPLH
TRBV11-2	TRBD2	ASSTTSGHPTEQY
TRBV25-1	NA	ASRGAGETQY
TRBV5-1	NA	ASSPSPGIKANYGYT
TRBV18	TRBD1	ASSRDGQGRAF
TRBV6-5	TRBD1	ASSRGQGQDVQY
TRBV5-1	NA	ASSLGGYEQF
TRBV13	NA	ASSSGAVANYGYT
TRBV29-1	NA	SVGRFGEKLF
TRBV12-3/TRBV12-4	TRBD1	ASSYRQGPYEQY
TRBV7-2	TRBD1	ASSLAIAGTGGVEKF
TRBV9	TRBD1	ASSLTADRDLEKLF
TRBV7-9	NA	ASSLRTTHEQF
TRBV12-3/TRBV12-4	NA	ASSFSGTYEQY
TRBV20-1	NA	SAMDPSSYNEQF
TRBV28	TRBD1	ASRSAGQAIGYT
TRBV7-2	NA	ASSSSGNQPQH
TRBV19	TRBD2	ASSRASGTVTGELF
TRBV6-1	NA	ASNRGDTEAF
TRBV7-2	NA	ASSTSNQPQH
TRBV6-6	TRBD2	ASTGLAGASTNNEQF
TRBV5-1	NA	ASSLDGYSNQPQH
TRBV6-2/TRBV6-3	NA	ASSRGIESDTQY
TRBV14	NA	ASSPVGFRYNEQF
TRBV5-4	TRBD1	ASSLGLGTGINGYT
TRBV7-2	NA	ASSLGGDNVLT
TRBV28	TRBD2	ASSRTSGRPSDETY
TRBV11-1	NA	ASSLEHSYNEQF
TRBV6-2/TRBV6-3	TRBD1	ASRRTGQGYEQY
TRBV11-2	NA	ASSFRGAHTQY
TRBV5-4	NA	ASLPRASIASTDTQY
TRBV6-1	NA	ASSELQQVNEQY
TRBV20-1	TRBD2	SARRELDNEQF
TRBV7-2	TRBD1	ASSLSRGSGANVLT
TRBV5-1	NA	ASSLNDRTNTGELF
TRBV6-5	TRBD1	ASTGQVKGGYT
TRBV2	NA	ASNRESSYNEQF
TRBV3-1	NA	ASSHTYEQY
TRBV4-3	NA	ASSQKRAVSHEQY
TRBV27	NA	ASSPTTGYQPQH
TRBV30	NA	AWSVSRALH
TRBV29-1	TRBD1	SVGGQGNEQF
TRBV12-3/TRBV12-4	TRBD1	ASAGGFQETQY
TRBV7-9	NA	ASSPAGYEQY
TRBV12-3/TRBV12-4	NA	ASSLEAAFYNEQF
TRBV19	NA	ASNSGWPGTGELF
TRBV28	NA	ASSLAGGGTEAF
TRBV7-2	NA	ASSNRVQETQY